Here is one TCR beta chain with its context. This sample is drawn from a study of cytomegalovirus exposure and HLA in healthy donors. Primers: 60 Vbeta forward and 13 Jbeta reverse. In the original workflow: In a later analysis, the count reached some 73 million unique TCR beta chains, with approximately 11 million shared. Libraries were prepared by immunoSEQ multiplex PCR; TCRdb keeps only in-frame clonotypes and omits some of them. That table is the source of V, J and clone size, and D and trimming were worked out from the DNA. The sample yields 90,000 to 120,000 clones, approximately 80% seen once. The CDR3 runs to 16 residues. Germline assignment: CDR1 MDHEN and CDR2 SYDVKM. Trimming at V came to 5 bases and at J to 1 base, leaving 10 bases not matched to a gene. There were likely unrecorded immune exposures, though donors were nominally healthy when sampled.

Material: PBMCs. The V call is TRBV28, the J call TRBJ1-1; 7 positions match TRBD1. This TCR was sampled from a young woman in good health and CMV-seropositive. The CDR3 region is CASSMETGVGNTEAFF. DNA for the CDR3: TGTGCCAGCAGTATGGAAACAGGGGTGGGGAACACTGAAGCTTTCTTT.